This TCR beta chain was recorded in a study of cytomegalovirus exposure and HLA in healthy donors (dated by TCRdb to about 2017). Regarding the study in general: In an earlier analysis of approximately 500 of the donors, 276 Gb of sequence data and roughly 100 million unique TCR beta sequences from roughly 190 million T cells were reported. Roughly 300 gigabases of sequencing data and tens of millions of unique TCR sequences were included in an early release covering several hundred HLA-typed donors. Of the approximately 400 genotyped donors, 65% to 90% fell in the genetic ancestry cluster associated with self-reported Caucasian donors. The study was designed to test whether signatures of past pathogen exposure could be identified by cataloging public T cell receptors. The study profiled the T cell repertoires of hundreds of subjects by immunosequencing and related them to cytomegalovirus serostatus. In addition to the first cohort of 500 to 850 subjects, a separate validation cohort of 100 to 150 different subjects was used. To predict cytomegalovirus infection status, the study combined high-throughput TCR immunosequencing, statistical association of individual TCRs with disease status, and machine learning. In a later analysis, previously published TCR beta repertoires from hundreds of donors were re-analyzed and high-resolution HLA genotyping was added so that TCR occurrence patterns could be studied. The later analysis used no new phenotypic data to find candidate immune exposures, relying instead on TCR beta sequences and their occurrence across donors. To decide whether each TCR beta V gene segment behaved as functional or pseudogenic, an earlier analysis of 587 of the donors relied on high-throughput TCR beta sequencing. Donor age, sex, ethnicity and CMV serostatus were collected together with the repertoire data. Genome-wide SNP genotypes for about 55% of the roughly 670 donors were used in a later genetic analysis, which treated that subset as a discovery cohort. All discovery cohort repertoires had been generated using a single sequencing platform. HLA typing covered class I and class II loci at four-digit resolution. Typing coverage differed by locus: A, B, C, DRB1 and DQB1 were typed in roughly 620-630 donors, DQA1 in 500 to 550, DPA1 in approximately 610, and DPB1 in 472. Four to six DR-DQ haplotypes were handled as single units for association and clustering, since linkage in the cohort was strong. Among about 400 genotyped donors of the cohort, an average of around 250,000 unique TCR beta nucleotide sequences was sequenced per donor, of which about 20% were non-productive. General study outcomes and caveats: In a later genetic analysis, a missense DCLRE1C variant was associated with V-gene and J-gene trimming of TCR beta chains, and the association was replicated in an independent cohort. Compared with the roughly 720-donor mean, donors in an Asian-associated ancestry cluster had fewer N-insertions in productive TCRs, according to a later genetic analysis. Only TCR beta chains were sequenced in this cohort, and the absence of alpha or paired-chain data limited detectable features. Several of the top co-occurrence clusters appeared to be linked to parvovirus B19, influenza, CMV and Epstein-Barr virus, according to a later analysis. In an earlier analysis of approximately 590 of the donors, most TCR beta V segments appeared in productive rearrangements about 87% or about 30% of the time, broadly matching IMGT annotations. The authors suggested that the approach could potentially be extended to other disease states and immunological phenotypes. Roughly uniform sequencing depth across donors was assumed in presence/absence analyses, although this assumption may not hold. While some public TCRs were present in many individuals, most TCR sequences turned up only very rarely across donors. According to a later analysis, most CMV-associated TCR beta chains appeared to be HLA-restricted, and the HLA associations seemed to be driven largely by CMV exposure. A further reported finding was that TCR beta sequences accurately predicted the HLA-A and HLA-B alleles for most subjects in the first cohort. In a later analysis, TCR association rates were found to vary across HLA loci, with the most associated TCRs seen for DRB1 alleles and the fewest for HLA-C alleles. In the study, around 150 TCR beta chains were listed as associated with cytomegalovirus. In vitro tests confirmed that a few of the cytomegalovirus-associated TCR beta chains recognize cytomegalovirus antigens. A cluster of highly shared sequence variants was judged likely to be a technical artifact of the sequencing pipeline. Because the 87-base-pair reads could not distinguish some IMGT-functional V segments, including TRBV6-2 and TRBV6-3, those segments were excluded. Because some donors lacked HLA typing at each locus, the association tests relied only on the typed subset. Specific HLA alleles were associated with more than 15,000 TCR beta sequences at a false discovery rate of 0.05 in a later analysis. The earlier analysis of approximately 590 of the donors excluded roughly 17 rarely observed V segments, including chromosome 9 orphons, because counts were too low. Correlated functional status among segregating V segments might reflect linkage disequilibrium, but an unknown experimental factor could not be ruled out. In a later analysis, HLA-associated TCR beta chains showed more clonal expansion and lower generation probabilities than non-associated chains that were equally common. Cytomegalovirus status was reported to be diagnosed by the classifier with high specificity and sensitivity in both the original and validation cohorts. For the cohort, immune exposure information was limited to CMV serostatus. When HLA alleles, especially DR and DQ, strongly co-occurred, attributing TCR associations to individual alleles was difficult.

Details on this clone: What antigen it recognizes has not been identified. Within one base of it there is no much larger clone, and no base qualities were kept.

Libraries were prepared through the immunoSEQ multiplex PCR assay. The multiplex PCR relied on a mix of 60 forward primers for TCR Vbeta segments and 13 reverse primers for TCR Jbeta segments. Amplification of the CDR3 region of rearranged TCR beta genes was performed with a multiplex PCR assay on genomic DNA. The Illumina HiSeq System was used to sequence the amplified TCR beta libraries as 87-base-pair reads. Turning to the authors' computational methods: A later analysis tallied around 87 million unique TCR beta chains across the 700 or so repertoires, and around 12 million of those chains were shared by two or more donors. Raw reads were error-corrected and collapsed into unique sequences by a nearest-neighbor algorithm in which closely related sequences were merged to remove PCR and sequencing errors. CDR3 sequences were aligned to IMGT reference sequences to assign V, D and J gene segments. For a sequence to be retained, at least a six-nucleotide match to both a V gene segment and a J gene segment was required. A rearrangement counted as productive if the CDR3 had no stop codons and remained in frame with V and J, and every other rearrangement counted as non-productive. CDR3 was defined by IMGT convention, running from the second conserved V-encoded cysteine to the conserved J-encoded phenylalanine. The earlier analysis of about 620 of the donors excluded sequences that lacked an unambiguous match to a single V gene segment. In an earlier analysis of about 590 of the donors, a V segment was called functional when productive rearrangements were above 56.7%, and segregating when the standard deviation between donors exceeded 5%. To diagnose cytomegalovirus status from the catalog of TCR beta chain sequences, a statistical classification framework was built. In a later analysis, V and J genes were assigned by comparing TCR nucleotide sequences against IMGT/GENE-DB human TR gene sequences. The TCRdist pipeline was used in a later analysis to assign CDR3 sequences and most-parsimonious VDJ recombination scenarios. In a later analysis, every TCR beta chain was defined by the combination of its CDR3 amino acid sequence and its V-gene family, and reads without a unique V-gene family were dropped. In a later analysis, fewer than 600 highly shared, low-generation-probability nucleotide sequences were removed to address suspected cross-contamination and a sequencing artifact. For each public chain, a later analysis derived a clonal expansion index from normalized ranks of inferred template counts within each repertoire. A later analysis computed generation probabilities with a VDJ recombination model fitted to out-of-frame rearrangements, and checked the results against IGoR. Hypergeometric tests were used in a later analysis to score TCR-TCR, TCR-HLA and TCR-CMV co-occurrence, with a repertoire-size bias correction applied to the TCR pairs. False discovery rates were estimated in a later analysis by permuting HLA or CMV assignments 20 times. In a later analysis, co-occurring TCRs were grouped using DBSCAN, with TCRdist sequence similarity added in when clustering inside HLA-allele-positive subsets. Co-occurrence clustering excluded repertoires with fewer than 30,000 or more than 120,000 public chains, plus five with anomalous nucleotide sharing. TCRdb limited this immuneACCESS table to in-frame rearrangements with V and J called. A share of clones is missing; checked studies link under half to unresolved V genes, and the rest is unexplained. V, J and clone size were drawn from that table, and D and trimming were deduced from the DNA. The sample includes under 150,000 clones, with 72% observed a single time. Together, the top ten hold over 4% of the sample.

Looking up the germline V gene (reference sequence) yields CDR1 SEHNR and CDR2 FQNEAQ. The CDR3 spans 12 residues, from the cysteine through the phenylalanine. Only the CDR3 DNA stays, 36 bases, in frame from base 1. V is clipped by 2 bases and J by 10 bases, and the sequence between their germline boundaries is 9 bases long. The cohort consisted of 600 or so healthy bone marrow donors. All cohort members were sampled while nominally healthy, although unrecorded immune exposures were likely present. The donor was CMV seropositive and belonged to the group of 250 to 300 seropositive cohort members. A peripheral blood sample was collected from each donor, and TCR beta sequencing was performed on peripheral blood mononuclear cells. The Qiagen DNeasy Blood Extraction Kit was used to extract genomic DNA from the blood cell samples.

Material: PBMCs. The sequence links TRBV7-9 to TRBJ2-1; no D segment can be confidently identified. The TCR was taken from a man aged 45-65 years in good health and CMV-seropositive. CDR3 loop: CASSLLGLEQFF. The DNA sequence is as follows: TGTGCCAGCAGCTTACTAGGCTTAGAGCAGTTCTTC.